This T cell receptor (beta chain) was obtained from a study of blood T cell repertoires in COVID-19. Using immunoSEQ multiplex PCR, the repertoire was profiled, and TCRdb retains in-frame clones only, with some absent. Found here are approximately 330,000 clones, roughly 89% of them singletons; the top ten hold roughly a tenth. The V end lost 0 bases, the J end lost 0 bases, and 11 bases lay between the germline ends. Germline CDR1 and CDR2: SGHTA and FQGTGA. CDR3 length: 17 residues. Sequenced: peripheral blood. The V and J genes are TRBV7-3 and TRBJ2-2; a weak D match, TRBD2 (5 bases). The sequence derives from a man between 25 and 39 years old with COVID-19, enrolled during active disease. Here the CDR3 reads CASSLTQTRANTGELFF. The DNA of the CDR3 is TGTGCCAGCAGCTTAACTCAAACTAGGGCGAACACCGGGGAGCTGTTTTTT.